This T cell receptor (beta chain) was documented in a study of control samples from healthy donors and cancer patients. Only in-frame clones appear in the TCRdb table, and some are missing; sequencing was by immunoSEQ multiplex PCR. The data show around 99,000 clones, with 90% seen just once and 3.5% to 4.5% held by the top ten. This clone was picked up a small number of times. This CDR3 comprises 17 residues. Trimming took 3 bases from V and 0 from J, leaving 14 bases between them. Per germline, CDR1 LNHDA and CDR2 SQIVND (reference sequence). The clonotype comes from a human donor in good health. The donor label of this sample is uncertain. This chain connects TRBV19 to TRBJ1-4, with D perhaps matching TRBD1 (5 bases). Sequenced material: blood. The chain's CDR3 is CASSMGLQLATNEKLFF. CDR3 DNA sequence: TGTGCCAGTAGTATGGGACTCCAATTAGCAACTAATGAAAAACTGTTTTTT.